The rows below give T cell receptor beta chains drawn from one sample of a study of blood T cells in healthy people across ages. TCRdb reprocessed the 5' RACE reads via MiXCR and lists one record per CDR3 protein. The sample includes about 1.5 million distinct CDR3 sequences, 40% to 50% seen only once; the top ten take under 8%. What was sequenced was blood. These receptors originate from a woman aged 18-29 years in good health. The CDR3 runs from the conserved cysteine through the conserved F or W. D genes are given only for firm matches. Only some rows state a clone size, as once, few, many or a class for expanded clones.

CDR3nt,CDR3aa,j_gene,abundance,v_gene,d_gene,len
TGCGCCAGCGGGGGACTTCACCAAGATACGCAGTATTTT,CASGGLHQDTQYF,TRBJ2-3,few,TRBV10-1,NA,13
TGTGCCTGGGACAGGGGAGGCTACAATGAGCAGTTCTTC,CAWDRGGYNEQFF,TRBJ2-1,few,TRBV30,TRBD1,13
TGTGCCAGCAGTGAATACGTCTCACCCCTCCACTTT,CASSEYVSPLHF,TRBJ1-6,few,TRBV25-1,NA,12
TGTGCCAGCAGCCCCGGGACAGGGGAGGTGCAGTACTTC,CASSPGTGEVQYF,TRBJ2-5,NA,TRBV6-6,TRBD1,13
TGCAGTGCTGGGACTAGCGGAAATTACGAGCAGTACTTC,CSAGTSGNYEQYF,TRBJ2-7,few,TRBV20-1,TRBD2,13
TGCGCCAGCAGTCAGACAGGAGGCTATGGCTACACCTTC,CASSQTGGYGYTF,TRBJ1-2,many,TRBV5-1,NA,13
TGTGCCAGCAGCTATGGACAGGGGAATGATTCACCCCTCCACTTT,CASSYGQGNDSPLHF,TRBJ1-6,many,TRBV6-2/TRBV6-3,TRBD1,15
TGTGCCAGCAGCTCCCAGCGGGAGGTTGGCGAGCAGTACTTC,CASSSQREVGEQYF,TRBJ2-7,NA,TRBV9,TRBD2,14
TGTGCCATCAGTGAGCCCGGGGTAGACGGGGAGCTGTTTTTT,CAISEPGVDGELFF,TRBJ2-2,NA,TRBV10-3,NA,14
TGCGCCAGCGGCCAAGATTGGGGGGGCTCCTACAATGAGCAGTTCTTC,CASGQDWGGSYNEQFF,TRBJ2-1,NA,TRBV4-1,TRBD2,16
TGCGCCAGCAGCTCCGGACTAGCGGGAGTAGTGGATGAGCAGTTCTTC,CASSSGLAGVVDEQFF,TRBJ2-1,NA,TRBV5-1,TRBD2,16
TGTGCCTGCGGCATAGGACAAGAGACCCAGTACTTC,CACGIGQETQYF,TRBJ2-5,NA,TRBV18,NA,12
TGTGCCAGCAGCTTGTCGAGCGGGAGGGCCGACAATGAGCAGTTCTTC,CASSLSSGRADNEQFF,TRBJ2-1,few,TRBV5-4,TRBD2,16
TGTGCCAGCAGACTCAATCCGGGACAGCTTGCCCAGTACTTC,CASRLNPGQLAQYF,TRBJ2-5,NA,TRBV6-2/TRBV6-3,TRBD1,14
TGTGCCAGCGGCCTTGCCCACGAGCAGTTCTTC,CASGLAHEQFF,TRBJ2-1,few,TRBV11-3,NA,11
TGTGCCAGCAGCTTAGAAACTCCTAGTGGCACAGATACGCAGTATTTT,CASSLETPSGTDTQYF,TRBJ2-3,NA,TRBV7-9,NA,16